This paragraph covers one TCR beta chain sequence. Some clones are missing from TCRdb's copy, which holds only in-frame ones; the method was immunoSEQ multiplex PCR. The data contain 700,000 or so clones, approximately 83% of them seen just once; the ten biggest clones take up more than 0.008%. The CDR3 totals 15 residues. Germline CDR1 reads MNHEY; CDR2 reads SMNVEV (reference sequence). The ends were cut back, 5 bases at V and 5 bases at J, with 18 bases in the middle. This sample was taken from a study of shared T cell receptors in the human thymus. This sample also appeared in a second study, on human thymus T cells.

The TCR originated in a girl under two years old with a congenital heart defect. This chain links TRBV27 with TRBJ2-5, with D possibly being TRBD1 (6 bases). What was sequenced was thymocytes. The CDR3 reads CASSLYPGVGETQYF. CDR3 bases: TGTGCCAGCAGTCTGTACCCAGGGGTAGGTGAGACCCAGTACTTC.